Following are 22 T cell receptor beta chains from one sample sequenced in a study of shared clonotypes between healthy human individuals (dated by TCRdb to 2020 to 2021). Library construction relied on the immunoSEQ multiplex PCR assay. As stored in TCRdb, this immuneACCESS dataset retains in-frame rearrangements with V and J assigned. A fraction of the clones does not appear; measured against another copy, unresolved V genes explain less than half of the discrepancy, and the remainder lacks a known reason. The table for this sample lists fewer than 1.6 million clones; 98% of them were counted only once. 0.36% of the sample is in the top ten clones. Sample: naive CD4+ T cells sorted from blood. What this sample's cell subset or site label stands for: CD45RA+ positively selected. These receptors were collected from a man aged 25-40 years in good health.

V is TRBV5-1 and J is TRBJ2-4, with 8 bases lining up with TRBD1. The CDR3 is made up of 14 amino acids. Germline V gene lookup returns CDR1 SGHRS and CDR2 YFSETQ. V shed 4 bases, J shed 8 bases, and the junction held 8 bases outside the gene matches. The CDR3 DNA is TGCGCCAGCAGCGACGGTGACAGGGGTTACATTCAGTACTTC. Protein: CASSDGDRGYIQYF.

This sequence joins TRBV28 and TRBJ2-2, with TRBD2 identical over 9 bases. Germline CDR1 MDHEN, CDR2 SYDVKM. The CDR3 spans 16 residues. Trimming cost V 1 base and J 6 bases; bases outside gene matches: 6. CDR3 in amino acids: CASSLSLAGSSGELFF. The DNA of the CDR3 is TGTGCCAGCAGTTTATCTCTAGCGGGATCATCCGGGGAGCTGTTTTTT.

The chain recombines TRBV5-1 with TRBJ2-7; no definite D call. CDR3 length: 12 residues. Looked up from germline, CDR1 is SGHRS and CDR2 is YFSETQ. Trimming left V 5 bases short and J 2 bases short, with 8 bases between. Here the CDR3 reads CASSESAYEQYF. CDR3 in DNA: TGCGCCAGCAGTGAGTCAGCCTACGAGCAGTACTTC. Variable domain in full (rest from reference TRBV5-1 and TRBJ2-7): KAGVTQTPRYLIKTRGQQVTLSCSPISGHRSVSWYQQTPGQGLQFLFEYFSETQRNKGNFPGRFSGRQFSNSRSEMNVSTLELGDSALYLCASSESAYEQYFGPGTRLTVT.

The gene calls are TRBV6-5 and TRBJ2-7; no definite D call. V gave up 6 bases and J gave up 4 bases, with 16 bases separating them. CDR1 is MNHEY, CDR2 SVGAGI, per germline. The CDR3 has 14 residues. CDR3 DNA: TGTGCCAGCAGCTCCAGAAGCACGCTTTACGAGCAGTACTTC. This translates into CASSSRSTLYEQYF.

The chain employs TRBV18 and TRBJ2-3; the D is unclear. This CDR3 has 10 amino acids. Germline V gene lookup returns CDR1 KGHSH and CDR2 LQKENI. The V gene lost 6 bases and the J gene lost 6 bases, with 4 bases spanning the gap. CDR3 loop: CASSYDTQYF. The CDR3 coding sequence is TGTGCCAGCTCGTATGATACGCAGTATTTT.

On this clone: Other DNA sequences of this sample code for an identical CDR3. This chain uses TRBV11-3 with TRBJ2-1; no firm D call. This CDR3 is 13 amino acids long. The ends were cut back, 0 bases at V and 1 base at J, with 1 base in the middle. Germline V gene data show CDR1 as SGHNT and CDR2 as YENEEA. The CDR3 reads CASSLDSYNEQFF. The CDR3 DNA follows: TGTGCCAGCAGCTTAGATTCCTACAATGAGCAGTTCTTC. Filled out from reference TRBV11-3 and TRBJ2-1, the complete variable domain reads EAGVVQSPRYKIIEKKQPVAFWCNPISGHNTLYWYLQNLGQGPELLIRYENEEAVDDSQLPKDRFSAERLKGVDSTLKIQPAELGDSAVYLCASSLDSYNEQFFGPGTRLTVL.

This clone appeared a single time. The chain carries TRBV29-1 and TRBJ2-1, with D possibly matching TRBD1 (6 bases). CDR3 size: 14 residues. Trimming pared 7 bases from V and 5 bases from J, leaving 18 bases between. Germline lookup yields CDR1 SQVTM and CDR2 ANQGSEA. The CDR3 loop reads CSACRRGVDNEQFF. In nucleotides, the CDR3 is TGCAGCGCATGCCGCAGGGGCGTCGACAATGAGCAGTTCTTC.

The CDR3 sequence: CASGFWSNRNEQFF. The CDR3 DNA follows: TGTGCCAGCGGATTTTGGTCCAATCGCAATGAGCAGTTCTTC. The V call is TRBV27, the J call TRBJ2-1; D is ambiguous. Trimming took 8 bases from V and 6 from J, leaving 17 bases between them. The length of the CDR3 is 14 residues. Per the germline V gene, CDR1 is MNHEY and CDR2 is SMNVEV (reference sequence).

Notes on this clone: Additional DNA sequences in this sample encode the identical CDR3. The chain links TRBV5-1 to TRBJ2-1; 7 bases match TRBD1. Germline V CDR1 and CDR2: SGHRS, YFSETQ. This CDR3 has 14 residues. The J segment lost 5 bases and the V segment lost 2 bases, leaving 4 bases of the junction unmatched. The CDR3 bases are TGCGCCAGCAGCTTACTACAGGGGAACAATGAGCAGTTCTTC. It specifies CASSLLQGNNEQFF.

With respect to this clone: This CDR3 is also generated by other DNA sequences in the sample. The chain uses TRBV6-1 and TRBJ2-7; D may be TRBD1 (6 bases). The V end was cut by 6 bases, the J end by 4 bases, with 13 bases between. The length of the CDR3 is 13 residues. Germline CDR1 reads MNHNS; CDR2 reads SASEGT. CDR3 in amino acids: CASRGTSTYEQYF. CDR3 coding DNA: TGTGCCAGCAGGGGGACATCTACGTACGAGCAGTACTTC.

The rearrangement links TRBV2 to TRBJ1-5; a possible D gene is TRBD1 (5 bases). CDR3 length: 15 amino acids. V shed 0 bases and J shed 10 bases, with 16 bases lying between them. Germline loops: CDR1 SNHLY, CDR2 FYNNEI. The CDR3 spells CASSEAWGSPRPQHF. The CDR3 bases are TGTGCCAGCAGTGAAGCATGGGGGTCCCCTCGACCCCAGCATTTT.

The V gene is TRBV28, the J gene TRBJ2-7, with 9 nucleotides matching TRBD1. Per germline, CDR1 MDHEN and CDR2 SYDVKM. V shed 4 bases, J shed 7 bases, and the junction held 8 bases outside the gene matches. This CDR3 spans 14 amino acids. The CDR3 protein is CASSSPGQGFEQYF. For the CDR3, the DNA is TGTGCCAGCAGTTCCCCGGGACAGGGTTTTGAGCAGTACTTC.

The chain joins TRBV28 to TRBJ2-6; D not certain. V lost 6 bases and J 12 bases, leaving 12 bases between the germline ends. The CDR3 runs to 12 residues. The germline gives CDR1 MDHEN, CDR2 SYDVKM. The CDR3 DNA reads TGTGCCAGCAGCCTACGCGCCGGCGTCCTGACTTTC. Translated: CASSLRAGVLTF.

The rearrangement links TRBV2 to TRBJ2-2; 9 positions match TRBD1. This CDR3 has 16 residues. The V segment lost 4 bases and the J segment 3 bases; nucleotides outside the gene matches: 6. The germline V gene has CDR1 SNHLY and CDR2 FYNNEI. CDR3 residues: CASSVTGGTYTGELFF. The CDR3 DNA is TGTGCCAGCAGTGTGACAGGGGGGACGTACACCGGGGAGCTGTTTTTT.

The chain has TRBV6-5 and TRBJ2-5; 10 bases map to TRBD2. This CDR3 comprises 14 residues. Per the germline V gene, CDR1 is MNHEY and CDR2 is SVGAGI. The trim removed 5 bases at V and 5 bases at J, leaving 5 bases unmatched. CDR3: CASSNLAGVETQYF. Here the CDR3 DNA reads TGTGCCAGCAGTAACCTAGCGGGAGTCGAGACCCAGTACTTC.

In regard to this clone: Sequence at one end of the junction differs from germline and may be a read error. CDR3 in amino acids: CSVEFQGAYEQCF. DNA of the CDR3: TGCAGCGTCGAATTTCAGGGGGCCTACGAGCAGTGCTTC. The chain carries TRBV29-1 and TRBJ2-7; the match to TRBD1 covers 8 bases. CDR3 length equals 13 residues. In germline, CDR1 is SQVTM, CDR2 ANQGSEA.

J is TRBJ1-6 and V is TRBV19, with a weak D call TRBD1 (6 bases). Trimming cost V 4 bases and J 0 bases, with 19 bases left between them. The CDR3 runs 19 residues. CDR1 is LNHDA and CDR2 is SQIVND in the germline V gene (reference sequence). This chain's CDR3 is CASSTTGTGRSSYNSPLHF. CDR3 DNA sequence: TGTGCCAGTAGTACTACAGGGACGGGAAGGAGCTCCTATAATTCACCCCTCCACTTT.

V gene TRBV5-1 combines with J gene TRBJ2-1; TRBD2 matches at 8 bases. The CDR3 extends over 16 amino acids. The J segment lost 10 bases and the V segment lost 1 base, leaving 13 bases of the junction unmatched. From germline, CDR1 is SGHRS and CDR2 YFSETQ. The CDR3 loop reads CASSLIAGGGGAEQFF. In nucleotides, the CDR3 is TGCGCCAGCAGCTTGATCGCGGGGGGAGGCGGGGCCGAGCAGTTCTTC.

The chain recombines TRBV5-1 with TRBJ1-4; 7 nucleotides match TRBD1. The V segment lost 0 bases and the J segment 8 bases; nucleotides outside the gene matches: 16. CDR3 length: 18 amino acids. Per germline, CDR1 SGHRS and CDR2 YFSETQ. CDR3 sequence (DNA): TGCGCCAGCAGCTTGGACAATCGACAGGGCGTAACATACGAAAAACTGTTTTTT. Translating gives CASSLDNRQGVTYEKLFF.

The V call is TRBV5-1, the J call TRBJ2-2, with a tentative D call TRBD1 (6 bases). V was cut by 1 base and J by 6 bases, with 13 bases left in between. Germline V lookup: CDR1 SGHRS, CDR2 YFSETQ. The CDR3 runs to 15 residues. The CDR3 bases are TGCGCCAGCAGCTTGCATGGGACATCGGCCGGGGAGCTGTTTTTT. Amino acids: CASSLHGTSAGELFF.

The chain has TRBV29-1 and TRBJ1-2; D remains unclear. V was clipped by 4 bases and J by 2 bases, with 8 bases between them. Germline-derived CDR1 and CDR2 are SQVTM and ANQGSEA. The CDR3 runs to 12 residues. The CDR3 loop is CSVAASNYGYTF. CDR3 bases: TGCAGCGTTGCGGCGTCGAACTATGGCTACACCTTC.

With respect to this clone: Other DNA sequences within the sample encode an identical CDR3. This chain uses TRBV15 with TRBJ2-7; no definite D call. Trimming removed 0 bases at V and 1 base at J, with 4 bases between. The CDR3 is made up of 13 amino acids. Germline loops: CDR1 LNHNV, CDR2 YYDKDF (reference sequence). CDR3 sequence: CATSRDPSYEQYF. In DNA form, the CDR3 reads TGTGCCACCAGCAGAGATCCTTCCTACGAGCAGTACTTC.